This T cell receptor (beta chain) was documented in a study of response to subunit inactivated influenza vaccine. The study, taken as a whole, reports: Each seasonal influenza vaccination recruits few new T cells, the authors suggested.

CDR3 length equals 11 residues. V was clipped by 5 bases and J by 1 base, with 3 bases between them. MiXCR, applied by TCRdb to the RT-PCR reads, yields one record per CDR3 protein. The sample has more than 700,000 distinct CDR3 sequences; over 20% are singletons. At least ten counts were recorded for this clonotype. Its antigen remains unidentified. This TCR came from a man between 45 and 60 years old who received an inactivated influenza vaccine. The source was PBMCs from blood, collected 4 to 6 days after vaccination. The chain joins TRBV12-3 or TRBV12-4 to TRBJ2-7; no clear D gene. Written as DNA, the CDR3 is TGTGCCAGCAGTAAATCCTACGAGCAGTACTTC. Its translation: CASSKSYEQYF.